The rows below give T cell receptor beta chains drawn from one sample of a study of CD8 T cells in Susac syndrome. In TCRdb, the immunoSEQ multiplex PCR reads were re-called with MiXCR into one record per CDR3 protein. The sample has 100,000 to 150,000 distinct CDR3 sequences; just under 95% are singletons. Sequencing was performed on CD8+ T cells from PBMCs. These receptors all come from a human donor with Susac syndrome. CDR3s include the opening cysteine and the closing phenylalanine or tryptophan. The D gene is left open where the match is weak. For some rows the clone size is stated as once, few or many, or as a class when expanded; others skip it.

>TRBV20-1|-|TRBJ2-1|TRBD1
TGCAGTGCTTACAGGGGCTCCTGGAATGAGCAGTTCTTC
CSAYRGSWNEQFF
>TRBV12-3/TRBV12-4|-|TRBJ2-7|-
TGTGCCAGCAGGACCGGGGGAGACGAGCAGTACTTC
CASRTGGDEQYF
>TRBV13|-|TRBJ2-2|-
TGTGCCAGCAGCTCCGGACTCACCGGGGAGCTGTTTTTT
CASSSGLTGELFF
>TRBV9|-|TRBJ2-4|TRBD1
TGTGCCAGCAGCGTAGGTCAGGGGGACATGAGGTACTTC
CASSVGQGDMRYF
>TRBV10-2|-|TRBJ1-5|TRBD1
TGCGCCAGCAGTCCGGGACAGGCACAACAGCCCCAGCATTTT
CASSPGQAQQPQHF
>TRBV24-1|-|TRBJ2-3|-
TGTGCCACCAGTGACCCCGCGGGTTTGGGCACAGATACGCAGTATTTT
CATSDPAGLGTDTQYF
>TRBV20-1|-|TRBJ1-1|-
TGCAGTGCTAGAGATCCTCCAGGGAAGCTGAACACTGAAGCTTTCTTT
CSARDPPGKLNTEAFF
>TRBV20-1|-|TRBJ1-2|TRBD1
TGCAGTGCCCTAACAGGGGGGAAGAATTATGGCTACACCTTC
CSALTGGKNYGYTF
>TRBV7-2|-|TRBJ2-7|-
TGTGCCACGTTGGGGGGGCCCGGCGAGCAGTACTTC
CATLGGPGEQYF
>TRBV20-1|-|TRBJ1-2|-
TGCAGTGCTATCCCCGACGGGACTGGGGACTATGGCTACACCTTC
CSAIPDGTGDYGYTF
>TRBV6-5|-|TRBJ2-7|-
TGTGCCAGTAACAGGGACCACGAGCAGTACTTC
CASNRDHEQYF
>TRBV5-4|-|TRBJ2-5|TRBD2
TGTGCCAGCAGCTTGGCATTAGCGGGGCCGGAGACCCAGTACTTC
CASSLALAGPETQYF
>TRBV12-3/TRBV12-4|-|TRBJ1-2|-
TGTGCCACCTCAAGTTGGGGGCCCTATGGCTACACCTTC
CATSSWGPYGYTF
>TRBV11-2|-|TRBJ2-5|TRBD1
TGTGCCAGCAGCGGGACAGCGGTCCACGAGACCCAGTACTTC
CASSGTAVHETQYF
>TRBV4-2|-|TRBJ1-5|-
TGTGCCAGCAGCCTCGAAGCGGAGGGACAGCCCCAGCATTTT
CASSLEAEGQPQHF
>TRBV6-1|few|TRBJ2-3|TRBD2
TGTGCCATCAGTGAGCCAGCGGGGGCCACAGATACGCAGTATTTT
CAISEPAGATDTQYF
>TRBV9|-|TRBJ1-2|-
TGTGCCAGCAGCGTACAGGACCTAGACTATGGCTACACCTTC
CASSVQDLDYGYTF
>TRBV6-5|-|TRBJ2-3|TRBD2
TGTGCCAGCAGTTCGGGGACTAGCCCAGATACGCAGTATTTT
CASSSGTSPDTQYF
>TRBV7-2|-|TRBJ1-5|-
TGTGCCAGCAGCTTAGAGGAGAGCTTGAGCAATCAGCCCCAGCATTTT
CASSLEESLSNQPQHF
>TRBV7-9|-|TRBJ2-2|-
TGTGCCACCAGGACCGGGGAGCTGTTTTTT
CATRTGELFF
>TRBV7-9|-|TRBJ2-7|TRBD2
TGTGCCAGCAGCTTAGCGGCCGGGGGGGACAAACCCTACGAGCAGTACTTC
CASSLAAGGDKPYEQYF
>TRBV5-4|-|TRBJ2-7|-
TGTGCCAGCAGCTTTTTCGGCGAGTCCTACGAGCAGTACTTC
CASSFFGESYEQYF
>TRBV6-5|-|TRBJ2-2|-
TGTGCCAGCAGTACAGTCAACACCGGGGAGCTGTTTTTT
CASSTVNTGELFF
>TRBV29-1|-|TRBJ1-2|-
TGCAGCGTTGCCGGGGGCAGGGAGTTCTATGGCTACACCTTC
CSVAGGREFYGYTF
>TRBV20-1|-|TRBJ2-7|TRBD2
TGCAGTGCTAGGGGAGGGGTCTCCTACGAGCAGTACTTC
CSARGGVSYEQYF
>TRBV4-1|-|TRBJ2-7|-
TGCGCCAGCAGCCAAGAAGTCCATTCAGGCTACGAGCAGTACTTC
CASSQEVHSGYEQYF
>TRBV7-9|-|TRBJ1-2|-
TGTGCCAGCAGCACGGGGCTGAACTATGGCTACACCTTC
CASSTGLNYGYTF
>TRBV7-8|-|TRBJ2-6|-
TGTGCCGGGTGGGGTTCCGGGGCCAACGTCCTGACTTTC
CAGWGSGANVLTF
>TRBV12-3/TRBV12-4|-|TRBJ2-1|-
TGTGCCAGCAGTCCAACTAGTAATGAGCAGTTCTTC
CASSPTSNEQFF
>TRBV20-1|-|TRBJ2-1|TRBD2
TGCAGTGCTAGATTGGGGGGGGACTACAATGAGCAGTTCTTC
CSARLGGDYNEQFF
>TRBV27|-|TRBJ1-2|-
TGTGCCAGCAGTTTATCGGCAGGGGCCAGTGGCTACACCTTC
CASSLSAGASGYTF
>TRBV12-3/TRBV12-4|-|TRBJ1-1|-
TGTGCCAGCAGAGCAGGGGAGGGTTTGAACACTGAAGCTTTCTTT
CASRAGEGLNTEAFF
>TRBV6-2/TRBV6-3|few|TRBJ2-3|-
TGTGCCAGCAGTTACCCGACTCCTTGGCAGTATTTT
CASSYPTPWQYF
>TRBV30|-|TRBJ1-2|-
-
CAWTFAQGSPTF
>TRBV3-1|once|TRBJ1-5|-
TGTGCCAGCAGCCAAGACTTCCCCGCGACAGAAAGCAATCAGCCCCAGCATTTT
CASSQDFPATESNQPQHF
>TRBV4-1|-|TRBJ2-1|TRBD2
TGCGCCAGCAGCCTAGCCGGGACTAGTCGGAATGAGCAGTTCTTC
CASSLAGTSRNEQFF
>TRBV14|-|TRBJ2-7|-
TGTGCCAGCAGCCACAGCCAGGGCATCTACGAGCAGTACTTC
CASSHSQGIYEQYF
>TRBV29-1|few|TRBJ1-2|-
TGCAGCGTTGAGAGACAAGATATGGGCTACACCTTC
CSVERQDMGYTF
>TRBV19|few|TRBJ2-1|TRBD2
TGTGCCAGTAGTCCCTCGGGGGGGGCCCACAATGAGCAGTTCTTC
CASSPSGGAHNEQFF
>TRBV29-1|-|TRBJ1-1|-
TGCAGCGTTGAAGGGGACACTGAAGCTTTCTTT
CSVEGDTEAFF
>TRBV12-3/TRBV12-4|-|TRBJ2-3|TRBD2
TGTGCCAGCAGACCGGGACTAGCGGGGGTCCTTAGCACAGATACGCAGTATTTT
CASRPGLAGVLSTDTQYF
>TRBV5-1|-|TRBJ2-1|TRBD2
TGCGCCAGCACCCGCGGACGAGGAGCGGGGGCCGGGGATGAGCAGTTCTTC
CASTRGRGAGAGDEQFF